What follows are 22 T cell receptor beta chains derived from one specimen sequenced in a study of human T cells and chemical hapten exposure. Time point here: pre-sensitization, week 0. Noted treatment: therapeutic diphenylcyclopropenone sensitization with weekly scalp DPC. TCRdb fed the RACE reads into MiXCR, producing one record per CDR3 protein. The sample holds about 110,000 distinct CDR3 sequences, approximately 12% seen once. The sequencing used whole blood, collected in connection with sensitization to the hapten diphenylcyclopropenone (DPC). These receptor sequences come from a woman aged 45-60 years with alopecia areata. Some clones in this sample may be carry-over from other donors' samples.

The V call is TRBV13, the J call TRBJ2-3; D gene ambiguous. Trimming shortened V by 5 bases and J by 4 bases, and 16 bases separated the two germline ends. The CDR3 spans 15 residues. Germline V lookup: CDR1 PRHDT, CDR2 FYEKMQ (reference sequence). CDR3 bases: TGTGCCAGCAGCGTACTCTCCTCTAGTGCAGATACGCAGTATTTT. It specifies CASSVLSSSADTQYF.

This clonotype was picked up a small number of times. V is TRBV2 and J is TRBJ1-1, with D possibly being TRBD1 (5 bases). Trimming shortened V by 6 bases and J by 7 bases, and 15 bases separated the two germline ends. Germline lookup yields CDR1 SNHLY and CDR2 FYNNEI. This CDR3 spans 13 amino acids. The CDR3 DNA follows: TGTGCCAGCAGCCAAAACAGACAGATTGAAGCTTTCTTT. It codes for CASSQNRQIEAFF.

J is TRBJ2-1 and V is TRBV19, with TRBD1 matching 8 bases. The CDR3 consists of 15 residues. Germline V lookup: CDR1 LNHDA, CDR2 SQIVND (reference sequence). J gave up 10 bases and V 7 bases, and 15 bases lay outside the gene matches. The CDR3, as DNA: TGTGCCAGTACCTCGCGGGACAGGCGGGATCTAGAGCAGTTCTTC. Translating gives CASTSRDRRDLEQFF.

This clonotype has a handful of counts. This chain links TRBV20-1 with TRBJ2-1; D might be TRBD1 or TRBD2, each matching 6 bases. Germline lookup yields CDR1 DFQATT and CDR2 SNEGSKA (reference sequence). This CDR3 spans 13 amino acids. Trimming pared 3 bases from V and 4 bases from J, leaving 10 bases between. The CDR3 sequence is CSASGGSYNEQFF. The CDR3 DNA reads as TGCAGTGCTAGCGGGGGCTCATACAATGAGCAGTTCTTC.

The J gene is TRBJ2-1, the V gene TRBV28, with D unresolved. The CDR3 spans 12 residues. With 5 bases removed from V and 15 bases from J, the gap between germline ends came to 17 bases. Germline loops: CDR1 MDHEN, CDR2 SYDVKM. CDR3 coding DNA: TGTGCCAGCAGTCCGGTCGGCCCCGCGATGTTCTTC. It is translated as CASSPVGPAMFF.

This clonotype was seen at least ten times. V usage is TRBV12-3 or TRBV12-4 and J usage is TRBJ2-5; D not certain. Between the trimmed V and J ends, which lost 2 bases and 2 bases, there was a span of 6 bases. The CDR3 extends over 13 amino acids. The CDR3 nucleotides read TGTGCCAGCAGTTTAAATATGCAAGAGACCCAGTACTTC. It is translated as CASSLNMQETQYF.

This clonotype was seen a handful of times. The rearrangement uses TRBV9 and TRBJ2-7; the D is unclear. The germline V and J ends were trimmed by 0 bases and 1 base, with 8 bases remaining between them. The germline V gene encodes CDR1 SGDLS and CDR2 YYNGEE. The CDR3 spans 14 residues. The CDR3 sequence: CASSVAATSYEQYF. The CDR3 coding sequence is TGTGCCAGCAGCGTAGCCGCTACATCCTACGAGCAGTACTTC.

The chain couples TRBV28 to TRBJ1-1; no firm D call. CDR1 and CDR2 from the germline V gene are MDHEN and SYDVKM. The CDR3 length is 14 residues. Trimming took off 6 bases at V and 3 bases at J, with 14 bases between the two ends. CDR3 in amino acids: CASSQVAEYTEAFF. The DNA for the CDR3 is TGTGCCAGCAGCCAGGTGGCGGAATACACTGAAGCTTTCTTT.

The gene calls are TRBV7-2 and TRBJ1-6; D not resolved. Trimming cost V 1 base and J 0 bases, with 7 bases left between them. CDR3 length: 16 residues. Per germline, CDR1 SGHTA and CDR2 FQGNSA. CDR3 protein: CASSLEMSSYNSPLHF. The CDR3 coding sequence is TGTGCCAGCAGCTTAGAGATGAGCTCCTATAATTCACCCCTCCACTTT.

The V call is TRBV6-6, the J call TRBJ1-6; 9 positions match TRBD1. V lost 4 bases and J lost 7; bases outside the gene matches: 11. The CDR3 has 17 residues. Germline CDR1 reads MNHNY; CDR2 reads SVGAGI (reference sequence). The CDR3 DNA reads as TGTGCCAGCAGTTCCGGGGGACAGGGAGGTCGGAATTCACCCCTCCACTTT. Translated: CASSSGGQGGRNSPLHF.

This clonotype was seen repeatedly, ten times or more. The J gene is TRBJ2-3, the V gene TRBV7-2; D is uncertain. The CDR3 is made up of 15 amino acids. From germline, CDR1 is SGHTA and CDR2 FQGNSA. V lost 1 base and J lost 1, with 9 bases in between. CDR3: CASSLGSHRTDTQYF. The CDR3 bases are TGTGCCAGCAGCTTAGGTTCACACCGCACAGATACGCAGTATTTT.

This sequence joins TRBV5-1 and TRBJ2-6; no definite D call. The CDR3 extends over 17 amino acids. V shed 5 bases and J shed 4 bases, with 19 bases lying between them. CDR1 SGHRS and CDR2 YFSETQ come from the germline V gene. The CDR3 loop reads CASRPRPPGTGANVLTF. The CDR3 coding sequence is TGCGCCAGCAGGCCGCGACCTCCAGGTACCGGGGCCAACGTCCTGACTTTC.

This clonotype was recorded at least ten times. This chain links TRBV11-2 with TRBJ2-2; possible D gene TRBD2, 5 bases. Germline-derived CDR1 and CDR2 are SGHAT and FQNNGV. Between the trimmed V and J ends, which lost 0 bases and 1 base, there was a span of 6 bases. This CDR3 contains 15 residues. CDR3: CASSLEGRNTGELFF. CDR3 sequence (DNA): TGTGCCAGCAGCTTAGAAGGGAGGAACACCGGGGAGCTGTTTTTT.

The chain couples TRBV27 to TRBJ1-5; D unresolved. CDR3 size: 15 residues. Germline CDR1 and CDR2: MNHEY and SMNVEV (reference sequence). V lost 3 bases and J lost 0, with 9 bases in between. As DNA, the CDR3 is TGTGCCAGCAGTTTGGGTGCATATAGCAATCAGCCCCAGCATTTT. Translated, it gives CASSLGAYSNQPQHF.

The rearrangement joins TRBV7-9 to TRBJ2-3; TRBD2 matches 10 bases. Germline CDR1 reads SEHNR; CDR2 reads FQNEAQ (reference sequence). This CDR3 is 17 amino acids long. The ends lost 4 bases at V and 5 bases at J; junction bases unmatched: 12. CDR3 sequence reads: CASSSTGTSVRRDTQYF. The CDR3, as DNA: TGTGCCAGCAGCTCCACCGGGACTAGCGTCCGTCGAGATACGCAGTATTTT.

The J gene is TRBJ1-3, the V gene TRBV29-1; 7 positions agree with TRBD1. After removal of 6 bases from V and 8 bases from J, the junction contained 10 bases not matched to a gene. The CDR3 is made up of 13 amino acids. The germline V gene has CDR1 SQVTM and CDR2 ANQGSEA. The CDR3 loop reads CSVGDSPGHTIYF. The CDR3, as DNA: TGCAGCGTCGGGGACAGCCCAGGACACACCATATATTTT.

This clonotype has more than one count but fewer than ten. V and J are TRBV6-1 and TRBJ1-3; 8 nucleotides match TRBD1. V was pared by 0 bases and J by 5 bases, with 9 bases of the junction left unmatched. The CDR3 totals 17 residues. The germline gives CDR1 MNHNS, CDR2 SASEGT. CDR3 bases: TGTGCCAGCAGTGAAGCGCTTGGCAGGGGGCCGCGAAACACCATATATTTT. It encodes CASSEALGRGPRNTIYF.

The J gene is TRBJ1-6, the V gene TRBV12-3 or TRBV12-4; 8 bases map to TRBD1. The CDR3 has 14 amino acids. V gave up 5 bases and J gave up 4 bases; unmatched junction bases: 1. CDR3 residues: CASSGTGYNSPLHF. CDR3 DNA: TGTGCCAGCAGTGGGACAGGATATAATTCACCCCTCCACTTT.

This clonotype was counted between two and nine times. The chain recombines TRBV18 with TRBJ1-2, with D perhaps TRBD1 (5 bases). Trimming cost V 5 bases and J 4 bases, with 20 bases left between them. The length of the CDR3 is 16 residues. Germline CDR1 reads KGHSH; CDR2 reads LQKENI. CDR3 bases: TGTGCCAGCTCAAGGCAGGGACGGTTTGATATCTATGGCTACACCTTC. Protein product: CASSRQGRFDIYGYTF.

The CDR3 DNA follows: TGTGCCAGCAGCGCGTCACAGGGGAACACTGAAGCTTTCTTT. As protein: CASSASQGNTEAFF. The V gene is TRBV7-2, the J gene TRBJ1-1; D possibly corresponds to TRBD1 (6 bases). The CDR3 sequence is 14 residues long. The ends were cut back, 5 bases at V and 1 base at J, with 11 bases in the middle. Germline V gene lookup returns CDR1 SGHTA and CDR2 FQGNSA.

The J gene is TRBJ1-2, the V gene TRBV5-1; 8 bases align to TRBD1. This CDR3 region has 18 residues. Germline loops: CDR1 SGHRS, CDR2 YFSETQ. V shed 0 bases and J 8 bases; nucleotides not matched to a gene: 18. The DNA of the CDR3 is TGCGCCAGCAGCTTGGGGCCCTCTTGGACAGGGTCCTTGCGAGGCTACACCTTC. Translation gives CASSLGPSWTGSLRGYTF.

This clonotype was picked up a small number of times. V usage is TRBV20-1 and J usage is TRBJ1-5, with TRBD1 as a possible D gene (5 bases). This CDR3 spans 15 amino acids. The V gene lost 0 bases and the J gene lost 1 base, with 10 bases spanning the gap. Germline V CDR1 and CDR2: DFQATT, SNEGSKA (reference sequence). Here the CDR3 DNA reads TGCAGTGCTAGAGATTTCAGGGACAGCAATCAGCCCCAGCATTTT. This codes for CSARDFRDSNQPQHF.